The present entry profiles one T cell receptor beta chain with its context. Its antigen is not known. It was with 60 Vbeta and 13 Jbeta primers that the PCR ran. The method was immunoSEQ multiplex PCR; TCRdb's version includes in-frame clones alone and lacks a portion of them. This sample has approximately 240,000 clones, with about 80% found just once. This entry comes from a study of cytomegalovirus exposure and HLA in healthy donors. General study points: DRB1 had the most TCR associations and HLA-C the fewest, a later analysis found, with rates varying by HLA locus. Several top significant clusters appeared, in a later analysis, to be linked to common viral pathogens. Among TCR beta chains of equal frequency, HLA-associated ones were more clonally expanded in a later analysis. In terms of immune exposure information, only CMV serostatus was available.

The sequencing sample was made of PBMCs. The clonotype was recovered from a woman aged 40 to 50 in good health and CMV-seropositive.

CDR3 DNA sequence: TGTGCCAGCAAAGGGGTGCACTATGGCTACACCTTC. Translation: CASKGVHYGYTF. The J gene is TRBJ1-2, the V gene TRBV7-9; possible D gene TRBD1, 5 bases. V gave up 7 bases and J gave up 3 bases, with 9 bases separating them. The CDR3 extends over 12 amino acids. Germline CDR1 is SEHNR and CDR2 is FQNEAQ (reference sequence).